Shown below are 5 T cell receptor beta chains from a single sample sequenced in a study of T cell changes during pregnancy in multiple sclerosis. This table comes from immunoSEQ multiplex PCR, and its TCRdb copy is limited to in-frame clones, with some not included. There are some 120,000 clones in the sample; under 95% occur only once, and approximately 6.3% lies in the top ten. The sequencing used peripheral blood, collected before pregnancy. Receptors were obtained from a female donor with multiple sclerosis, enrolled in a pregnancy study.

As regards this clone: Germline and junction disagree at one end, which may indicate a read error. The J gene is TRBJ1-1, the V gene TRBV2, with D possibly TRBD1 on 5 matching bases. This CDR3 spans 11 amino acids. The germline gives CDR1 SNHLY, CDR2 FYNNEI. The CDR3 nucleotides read TGTGCCAGCTGTGACAGCGCTGAAGCTTTCTTT. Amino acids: CASCDSAEAFF.

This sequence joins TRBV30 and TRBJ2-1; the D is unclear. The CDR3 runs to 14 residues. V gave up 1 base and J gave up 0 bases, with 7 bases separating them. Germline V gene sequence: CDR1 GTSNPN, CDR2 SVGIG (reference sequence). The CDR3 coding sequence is TGTGCCTGGAGTGGCGTAAGCTCCTACAATGAGCAGTTCTTC. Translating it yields CAWSGVSSYNEQFF.

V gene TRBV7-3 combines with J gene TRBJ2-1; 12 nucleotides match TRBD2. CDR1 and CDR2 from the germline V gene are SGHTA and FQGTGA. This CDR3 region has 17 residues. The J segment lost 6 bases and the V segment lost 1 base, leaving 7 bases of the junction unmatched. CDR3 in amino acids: CASSLIGRTSGANEQFF. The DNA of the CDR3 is TGTGCCAGCAGCTTAATTGGCCGGACTAGCGGGGCCAATGAGCAGTTCTTC.

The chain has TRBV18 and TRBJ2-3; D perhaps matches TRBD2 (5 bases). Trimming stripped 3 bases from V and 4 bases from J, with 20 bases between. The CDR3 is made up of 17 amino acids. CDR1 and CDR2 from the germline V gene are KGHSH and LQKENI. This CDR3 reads CASSPIVRVPRADTQYF. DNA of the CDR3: TGTGCCAGCTCACCGATCGTAAGGGTTCCGAGGGCAGATACGCAGTATTTT.

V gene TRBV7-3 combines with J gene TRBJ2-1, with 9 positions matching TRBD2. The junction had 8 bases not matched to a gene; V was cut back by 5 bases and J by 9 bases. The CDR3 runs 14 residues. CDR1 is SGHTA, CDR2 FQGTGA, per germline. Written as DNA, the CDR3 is TGTGCCAGCAGCCGGACTAGCGTTGGCGGTGAGCAGTTCTTC. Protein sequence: CASSRTSVGGEQFF.